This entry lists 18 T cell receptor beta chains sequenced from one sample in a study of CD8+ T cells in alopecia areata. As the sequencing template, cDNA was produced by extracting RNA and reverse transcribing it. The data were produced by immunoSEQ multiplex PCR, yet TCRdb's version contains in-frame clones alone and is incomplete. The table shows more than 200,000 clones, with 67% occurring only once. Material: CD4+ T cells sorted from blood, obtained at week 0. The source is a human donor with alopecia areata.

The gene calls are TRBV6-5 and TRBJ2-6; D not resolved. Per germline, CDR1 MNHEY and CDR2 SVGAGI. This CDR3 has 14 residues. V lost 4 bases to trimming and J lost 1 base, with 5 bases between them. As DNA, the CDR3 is TGTGCCAGCAGTTCCTGGTCTGGGGCCAACGTCCTGACTTTC. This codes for CASSSWSGANVLTF.

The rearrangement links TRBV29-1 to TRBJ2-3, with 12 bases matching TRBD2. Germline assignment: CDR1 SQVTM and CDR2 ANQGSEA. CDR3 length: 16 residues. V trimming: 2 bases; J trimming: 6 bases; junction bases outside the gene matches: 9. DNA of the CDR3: TGCAGCGTTGAACGCGCTAGCGGGGGGGCCGGTGATACGCAGTATTTT. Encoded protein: CSVERASGGAGDTQYF.

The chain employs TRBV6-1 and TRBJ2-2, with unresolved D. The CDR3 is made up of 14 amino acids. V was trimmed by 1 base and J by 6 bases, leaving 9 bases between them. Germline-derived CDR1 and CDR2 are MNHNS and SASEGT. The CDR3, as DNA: TGTGCCAGCAGTGAAGGATCTGTGGCCGGGGAGCTGTTTTTT. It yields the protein CASSEGSVAGELFF.

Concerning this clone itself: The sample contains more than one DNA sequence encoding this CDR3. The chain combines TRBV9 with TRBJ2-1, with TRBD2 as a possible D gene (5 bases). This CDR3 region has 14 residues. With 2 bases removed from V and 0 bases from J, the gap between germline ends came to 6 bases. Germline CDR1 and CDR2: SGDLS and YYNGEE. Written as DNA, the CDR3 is TGTGCCAGCAGCGTTGGGAGCTCCTACAATGAGCAGTTCTTC. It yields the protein CASSVGSSYNEQFF.

The CDR3 nucleotides read TGTGCCAGCACCGGGACAGGGAGGTACACTGAAGCTTTCTTT. It specifies CASTGTGRYTEAFF. The chain has TRBV25-1 and TRBJ1-1; 9 bases align to TRBD1. V lost 7 bases to trimming and J lost 3 bases; unmatched junction nucleotides: 6. The CDR3 has 14 residues. Germline V gene data show CDR1 as MGHDK and CDR2 as SYGVNS.

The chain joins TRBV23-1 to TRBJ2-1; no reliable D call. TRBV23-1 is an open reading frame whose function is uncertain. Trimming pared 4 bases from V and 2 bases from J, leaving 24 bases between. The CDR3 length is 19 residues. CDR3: CASSPPVPSTGLTYNEQFF. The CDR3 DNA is TGCGCCAGCAGTCCCCCCGTCCCATCGACCGGCCTAACCTACAATGAGCAGTTCTTC.

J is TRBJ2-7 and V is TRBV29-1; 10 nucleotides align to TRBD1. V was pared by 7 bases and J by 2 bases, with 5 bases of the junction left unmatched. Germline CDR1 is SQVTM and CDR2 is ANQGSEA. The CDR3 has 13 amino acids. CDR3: CSANGQGAYEQYF. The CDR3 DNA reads TGCAGCGCCAACGGACAGGGGGCCTACGAGCAGTACTTC.

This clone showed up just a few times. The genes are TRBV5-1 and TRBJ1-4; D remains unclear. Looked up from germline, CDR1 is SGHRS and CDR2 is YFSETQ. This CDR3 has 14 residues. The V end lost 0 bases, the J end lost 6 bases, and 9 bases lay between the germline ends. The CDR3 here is CASSLAGQDEKLFF. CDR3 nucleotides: TGCGCCAGCAGCTTGGCCGGGCAGGATGAAAAACTGTTTTTT.

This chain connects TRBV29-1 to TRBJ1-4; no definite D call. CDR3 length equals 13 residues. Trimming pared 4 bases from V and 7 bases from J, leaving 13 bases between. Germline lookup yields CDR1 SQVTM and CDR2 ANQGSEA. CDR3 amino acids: CSVVGVEGEKLFF. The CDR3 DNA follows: TGCAGCGTTGTTGGGGTTGAGGGTGAAAAACTGTTTTTT.

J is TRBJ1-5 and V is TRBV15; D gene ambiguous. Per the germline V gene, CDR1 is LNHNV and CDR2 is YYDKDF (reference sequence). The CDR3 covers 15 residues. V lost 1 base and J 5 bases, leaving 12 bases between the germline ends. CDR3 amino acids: CATSRGEGGYQPQHF. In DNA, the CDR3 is TGTGCCACCAGCAGAGGGGAGGGTGGCTATCAGCCCCAGCATTTT.

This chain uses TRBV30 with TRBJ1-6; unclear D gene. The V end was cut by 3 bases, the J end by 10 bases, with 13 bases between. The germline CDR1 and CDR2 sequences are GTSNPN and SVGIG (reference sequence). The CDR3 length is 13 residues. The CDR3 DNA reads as TGTGCCTGGAGGGAGCCCCCCGCATCACCCCTCCACTTT. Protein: CAWREPPASPLHF.

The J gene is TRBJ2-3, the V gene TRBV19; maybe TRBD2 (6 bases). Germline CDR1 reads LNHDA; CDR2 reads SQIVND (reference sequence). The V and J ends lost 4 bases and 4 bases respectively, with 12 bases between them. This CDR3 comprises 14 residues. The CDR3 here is CASSKWGDADTQYF. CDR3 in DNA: TGTGCCAGTAGTAAGTGGGGGGATGCAGATACGCAGTATTTT.

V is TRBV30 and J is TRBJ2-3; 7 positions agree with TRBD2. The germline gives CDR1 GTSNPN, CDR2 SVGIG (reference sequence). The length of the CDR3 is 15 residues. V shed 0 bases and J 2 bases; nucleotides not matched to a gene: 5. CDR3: CAWSVASGHTDTQYF. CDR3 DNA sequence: TGTGCCTGGAGTGTGGCTAGCGGACACACAGATACGCAGTATTTT.

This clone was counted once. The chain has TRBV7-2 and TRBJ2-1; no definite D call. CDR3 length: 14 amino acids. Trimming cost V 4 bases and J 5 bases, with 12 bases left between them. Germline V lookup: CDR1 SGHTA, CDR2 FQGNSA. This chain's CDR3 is CASSSHGLDNEQFF. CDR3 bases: TGTGCCAGCAGCTCGCACGGGCTAGACAATGAGCAGTTCTTC.

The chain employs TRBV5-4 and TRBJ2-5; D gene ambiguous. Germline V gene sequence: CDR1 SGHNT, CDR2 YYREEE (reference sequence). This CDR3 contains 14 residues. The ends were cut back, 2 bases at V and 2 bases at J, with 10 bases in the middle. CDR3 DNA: TGTGCCAGCAGCTTTGGCACGTATCAAGAGACCCAGTACTTC. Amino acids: CASSFGTYQETQYF.

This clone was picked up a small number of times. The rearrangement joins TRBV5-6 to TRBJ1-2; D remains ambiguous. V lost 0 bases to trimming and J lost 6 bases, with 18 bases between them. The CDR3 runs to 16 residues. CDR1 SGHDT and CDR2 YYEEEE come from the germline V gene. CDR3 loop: CASSLEVVGVNHGYTF. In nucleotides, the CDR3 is TGTGCCAGCAGCTTGGAGGTCGTAGGCGTAAACCATGGCTACACCTTC. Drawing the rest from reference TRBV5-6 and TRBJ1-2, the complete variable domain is DAGVTQSPTHLIKTRGQQVTLRCSPKSGHDTVSWYQQALGQGPQFIFQYYEEEERQRGNFPDRFSGHQFPNYSSELNVNALLLGDSALYLCASSLEVVGVNHGYTFGSGTRLTVV.

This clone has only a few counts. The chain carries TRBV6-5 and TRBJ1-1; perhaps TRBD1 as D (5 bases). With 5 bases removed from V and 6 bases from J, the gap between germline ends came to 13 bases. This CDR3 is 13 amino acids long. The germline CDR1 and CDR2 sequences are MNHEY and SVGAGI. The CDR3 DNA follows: TGTGCCAGCAGTCCCCCGGGGCGGCCTGAAGCTTTCTTT. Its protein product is CASSPPGRPEAFF.

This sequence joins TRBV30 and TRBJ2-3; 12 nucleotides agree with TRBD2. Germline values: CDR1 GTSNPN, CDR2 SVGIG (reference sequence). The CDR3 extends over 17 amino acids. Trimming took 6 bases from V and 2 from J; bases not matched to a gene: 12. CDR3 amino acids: CACPRGLAGNPTDTQYF. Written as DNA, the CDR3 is TGTGCCTGCCCCCGCGGACTAGCGGGGAACCCCACAGATACGCAGTATTTT.